This T cell receptor beta chain was obtained from a study of OX40 agonist ivuxolimab in advanced cancers. The overall study: Two patients with cutaneous melanoma and one with hepatocellular carcinoma, three in total, showed partial responses. Study conclusions and caveats: CD4+ T cells averaged fewer expanded clones than CD8+ T cells. Clonal expansion was seen in CD4+ and CD8+ blood T cells by week 6 at 0.1 to 3.0 mg/kg. Low normalized T-cell clonal expansion was additionally recorded for some nonresponders.

Profiled with immunoSEQ multiplex PCR; TCRdb holds only in-frame clones, not every one. This table holds around 59,000 clones, about 89% found once. Notes on this clone: Its antigen is not known.

Germline lookup yields CDR1 MDHEN and CDR2 SYDVKM. CDR3 length: 11 amino acids. The V gene is TRBV28, the J gene TRBJ1-2; D unclear. The sequence derives from an adult with an advanced solid tumor such as melanoma, head and neck, liver or kidney cancer. This sample comprised CD4+ or CD8+ T cells sorted from blood, obtained in a trial of the OX40 agonist ivuxolimab. This CDR3 reads CATREPGGYTF. The DNA of the CDR3 is TGTGCAACGCGGGAGCCTGGGGGCTACACCTTC.